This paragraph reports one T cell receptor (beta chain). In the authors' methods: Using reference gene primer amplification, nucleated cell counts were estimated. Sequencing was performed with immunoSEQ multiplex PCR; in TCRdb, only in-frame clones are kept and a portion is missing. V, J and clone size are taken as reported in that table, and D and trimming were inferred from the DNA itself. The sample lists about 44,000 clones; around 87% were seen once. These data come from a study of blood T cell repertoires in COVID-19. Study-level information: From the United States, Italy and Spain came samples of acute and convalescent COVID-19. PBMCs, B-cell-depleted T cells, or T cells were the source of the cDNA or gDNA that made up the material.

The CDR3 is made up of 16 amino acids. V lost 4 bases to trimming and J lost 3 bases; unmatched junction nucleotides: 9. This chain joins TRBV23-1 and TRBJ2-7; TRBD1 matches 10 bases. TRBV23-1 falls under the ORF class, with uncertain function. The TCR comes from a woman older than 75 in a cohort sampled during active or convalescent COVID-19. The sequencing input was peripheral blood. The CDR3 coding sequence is TGCGCCAGCAGTCGCCCCGGGACAGGGGTGGGCTACGAGCAGTACTTC. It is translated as CASSRPGTGVGYEQYF.